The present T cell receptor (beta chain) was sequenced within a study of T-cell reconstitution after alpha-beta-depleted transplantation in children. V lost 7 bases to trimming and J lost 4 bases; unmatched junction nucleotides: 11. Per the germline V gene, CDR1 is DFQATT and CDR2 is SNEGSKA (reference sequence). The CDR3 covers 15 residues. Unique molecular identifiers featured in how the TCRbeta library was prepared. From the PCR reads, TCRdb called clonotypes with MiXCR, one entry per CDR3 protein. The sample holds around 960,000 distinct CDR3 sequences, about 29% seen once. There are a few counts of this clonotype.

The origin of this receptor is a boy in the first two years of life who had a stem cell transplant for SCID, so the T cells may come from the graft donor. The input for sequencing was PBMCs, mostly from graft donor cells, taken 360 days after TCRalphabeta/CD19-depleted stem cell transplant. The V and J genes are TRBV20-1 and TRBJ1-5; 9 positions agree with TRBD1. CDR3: CSGHPRDRDNQPQHF. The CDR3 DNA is TGCAGTGGGCACCCCCGGGACAGGGATAATCAGCCCCAGCATTTT.